This T cell receptor beta chain emerged from a study of a mutant IDH1 vaccine in newly diagnosed glioma (dated by TCRdb to the early 2020s). Looking at the study overall: Of the roughly 34 treated patients, approximately 62% were male and roughly 40% were female, and a mean age of roughly 41 years was recorded. Prior to enrollment, patients had been given standard therapy consisting of radiotherapy alone, temozolomide alone, or radiochemotherapy with temozolomide, with the combination given to most patients. Peripheral blood samples were drawn at six visits, namely V03 (baseline), V05, V07, V10, V12 and V13. For exploratory analyses, longitudinal TCRB deep sequencing was carried out in about two dozen treated patients wherever samples were available.

Overall study outcomes, separate from this receptor: Selection of PBMC samples for TCRB deep sequencing was based on availability. The authors stated that sample limitations prevented analyses of patient blood samples from being reproduced. Across multiple MHC alleles, vaccine-induced immune responses were seen in about 93% of patients. Pseudoprogression appeared unrelated to alterations in the top peripheral T cell clonotypes detected by TCRB sequencing.

To prepare the library, the immunoSEQ multiplex PCR assay was applied. Following the manufacturer's protocol, the hsTCRB Kit was used to amplify rearranged TCR beta chain sequences. An Illumina MiSeq was used to sequence the TCRB libraries. The authors' analysis ran thus. The proprietary platform of the kit vendor was used for demultiplexing, trimming and gene mapping. Entries here come from immuneACCESS through TCRdb and include only in-frame sequences with V and J called. Some clones fail to appear in such tables; in the studies checked, an unresolved V gene covers under half of the shortfall, and the cause of the remainder is unknown. Clonal size and the V and J genes are those of that table, whereas D and trimming came from the DNA. A total of tens of thousands of clones appear in this sample, 70% to 90% of them only once. Of the sample, 2.5% to 3.5% falls within the top ten clones. The sample's time point label, decoded: baseline, week 1 (first vaccination visit). Sample treatment or condition, as interpreted from the label and publication: pre-vaccination baseline after standard-of-care therapy. All donors had newly diagnosed IDH1-mutant astrocytomas of WHO grade 3 or 4 that showed loss of nuclear ATRX. The samples were drawn from NOA16, a multicentre, single-arm, open-label phase I trial in Germany that tested a mutant IDH1 peptide vaccine in humans for the first time. For immunogenicity testing, the blood drawn at visit V03 was used as the baseline sample. Genomic DNA for TCRB sequencing was isolated from EDTA blood with the DNeasy Blood and Tissue Kit.

As to this clone: The target of this receptor is not known. Qualities for individual bases were not recorded, and no much larger clone is one base off.

The CDR1 and CDR2 encoded by the germline V gene (reference sequence) are LNHDA and SQIVND. Measured from the cysteine to the phenylalanine, the CDR3 is 17 residues long. CDR3 DNA only is kept here, 51 bases in frame from base 1. The V and J ends are trimmed by 4 bases and 0 bases, leaving 18 bases between them. The sequence joins TRBV19 to TRBJ1-1; TRBD1 could be the D gene, as 5 bases match. The sequences come from PBMCs, collected from a glioma patient treated with radiotherapy, temozolomide or both. This TCR derives from a man aged 25 to 45 with glioma. The nucleotide sequence reads as follows: TGTGCCAGTAGTACAGGACGCCAGGGAGCTATGAACACTGAAGCTTTCTTT. Its translation reads: CASSTGRQGAMNTEAFF.